This is a list of T cell receptor beta chains from one sample in a study of blood T cell repertoires in COVID-19. Sequenced by immunoSEQ multiplex PCR; TCRdb stores in-frame clones only, minus some. The sample yields over 60,000 clones, about 88% seen once. The specimen sequenced was peripheral blood. These receptors were collected from a man aged 80 or over with acute or convalescent COVID-19. The CDR3 runs from the conserved cysteine through the conserved F or W. Each record gives: clone size, J gene, CDR3 length, V gene, D gene, CDR3 DNA, CDR3 protein. A D gene is named only where the DNA matches it firmly. Clone size is stated in some rows and not others, as once, few, many or a class when expanded.

clone size: .
J gene: TRBJ1-4
CDR3 length: 16
V gene: TRBV2
D gene: .
CDR3 DNA: TGTGCCAGCAGAAGCTGGGTAACAGGGATTAATGAAAAACTGTTTTTT
CDR3 protein: CASRSWVTGINEKLFF

clone size: .
J gene: TRBJ1-4
CDR3 length: 18
V gene: TRBV4-1
D gene: .
CDR3 DNA: TGCGCCAGCAGCCAAGAGGGCGGCAGGGGAAGGACTAATGAAAAACTGTTTTTT
CDR3 protein: CASSQEGGRGRTNEKLFF

clone size: .
J gene: TRBJ2-5
CDR3 length: 18
V gene: TRBV4-1
D gene: TRBD2
CDR3 DNA: TGCGCCAGCAGCCAAGACCCCCTAGCGGGGTCGGCGGGGGAGGACCAGTACTTC
CDR3 protein: CASSQDPLAGSAGEDQYF

clone size: .
J gene: TRBJ2-7
CDR3 length: 16
V gene: TRBV14
D gene: .
CDR3 DNA: TGTGCCAGCAGCCAAGATTGGTGGCAGGGAGGCACCGAGCAGTACTTC
CDR3 protein: CASSQDWWQGGTEQYF

clone size: .
J gene: TRBJ1-1
CDR3 length: 15
V gene: TRBV12-5
D gene: .
CDR3 DNA: TGTGCTAGTGGTCCCCCGTGGGGGGGAGGAACTGAAGCTTTCTTT
CDR3 protein: CASGPPWGGGTEAFF

clone size: .
J gene: TRBJ1-1
CDR3 length: 13
V gene: TRBV5-1
D gene: .
CDR3 DNA: TGCGCCAGCAGTTCCCGGGTGGACACTGAAGCTTTCTTT
CDR3 protein: CASSSRVDTEAFF

clone size: .
J gene: TRBJ1-4
CDR3 length: 12
V gene: TRBV2
D gene: TRBD1
CDR3 DNA: TGTGCCAGCGGTGGACAGGGAACAAAACTGTTTTTT
CDR3 protein: CASGGQGTKLFF

clone size: once
J gene: TRBJ1-1
CDR3 length: 14
V gene: TRBV19
D gene: TRBD1
CDR3 DNA: TGTGCCAGTAGTGTCGGGACAGGGGGAACTGAAGCTTTCTTT
CDR3 protein: CASSVGTGGTEAFF

clone size: once
J gene: TRBJ2-3
CDR3 length: 17
V gene: TRBV7-2
D gene: TRBD1
CDR3 DNA: TGTGCCAGCACGGACCGGACAGGAGGACGAAGCACAGATACGCAGTATTTT
CDR3 protein: CASTDRTGGRSTDTQYF

clone size: .
J gene: TRBJ2-5
CDR3 length: 12
V gene: TRBV29-1
D gene: .
CDR3 DNA: TGCAGCGTTGAACTGCCCGGGGAGACCCAGTACTTC
CDR3 protein: CSVELPGETQYF

clone size: .
J gene: TRBJ2-4
CDR3 length: 11
V gene: TRBV7-6
D gene: .
CDR3 DNA: TGTGCCAGCAGCTTAGTCAACCTAATCTACTTC
CDR3 protein: CASSLVNLIYF

clone size: .
J gene: TRBJ2-2
CDR3 length: 15
V gene: TRBV5-1
D gene: TRBD2
CDR3 DNA: TGCGCCAGCAGGTATAGCGGGGGGAACACCGGGGAGCTGTTTTTT
CDR3 protein: CASRYSGGNTGELFF

clone size: .
J gene: TRBJ1-2
CDR3 length: 13
V gene: TRBV29-1
D gene: TRBD1
CDR3 DNA: TGCAGCGTTCTGACAGGGGGCTATCATGGCTACACCTTC
CDR3 protein: CSVLTGGYHGYTF

clone size: .
J gene: TRBJ1-4
CDR3 length: 12
V gene: TRBV15
D gene: .
CDR3 DNA: TGTGCCACCAGCAGAAGCCGTGAGGAACTGTTTTTT
CDR3 protein: CATSRSREELFF

clone size: .
J gene: TRBJ1-1
CDR3 length: 13
V gene: TRBV24-1
D gene: .
CDR3 DNA: TGTGCCACCAGTGATGTTATGAACACTGAAGCTTTCTTT
CDR3 protein: CATSDVMNTEAFF

clone size: .
J gene: TRBJ2-7
CDR3 length: 13
V gene: TRBV27
D gene: .
CDR3 DNA: TGTGCCAGCAGTTTCTCTACAGGGAACGAGCAGTACTTC
CDR3 protein: CASSFSTGNEQYF

clone size: .
J gene: TRBJ1-5
CDR3 length: 13
V gene: TRBV20-1
D gene: .
CDR3 DNA: TGCAGTGCTAGTGTGGGGGCATTGGAGCCCCAGCATTTT
CDR3 protein: CSASVGALEPQHF

clone size: .
J gene: TRBJ2-2
CDR3 length: 16
V gene: TRBV11-1
D gene: TRBD1
CDR3 DNA: TGTGCCAGCAGCTTACAGGGGGCTACGAACACCGGGGAGCTGTTTTTT
CDR3 protein: CASSLQGATNTGELFF

clone size: .
J gene: TRBJ1-2
CDR3 length: 14
V gene: TRBV5-4
D gene: .
CDR3 DNA: TGTGCCAGCAGCTTCACAGGGTTGAACTATGGCTACACCTTC
CDR3 protein: CASSFTGLNYGYTF

clone size: .
J gene: TRBJ2-2
CDR3 length: 16
V gene: TRBV5-1
D gene: .
CDR3 DNA: TGCGCCAGCAGCCCCGGCGGCGCAGTAAACACCGGGGAGCTGTTTTTT
CDR3 protein: CASSPGGAVNTGELFF

clone size: .
J gene: TRBJ1-2
CDR3 length: 14
V gene: TRBV25-1
D gene: .
CDR3 DNA: TGTGCCAGCAGTAATCAGGGGCCCAACTATGGCTACACCTTC
CDR3 protein: CASSNQGPNYGYTF

clone size: .
J gene: TRBJ2-5
CDR3 length: 15
V gene: TRBV18
D gene: TRBD1
CDR3 DNA: TGTGCCAGCTCGAGCTACCGGGACAGCCAAGAGACCCAGTACTTC
CDR3 protein: CASSSYRDSQETQYF

clone size: .
J gene: TRBJ2-2
CDR3 length: 15
V gene: TRBV27
D gene: .
CDR3 DNA: TGTGCCAGCAAAGGTAGACCCGGCGGGGTCGGGGAGCTGTTTTTT
CDR3 protein: CASKGRPGGVGELFF

clone size: .
J gene: TRBJ2-3
CDR3 length: 16
V gene: TRBV7-9
D gene: TRBD1
CDR3 DNA: TGTGCCAGCAGCTTAGGGACAGGGGACCACACAGATACGCAGTATTTT
CDR3 protein: CASSLGTGDHTDTQYF

clone size: .
J gene: TRBJ2-7
CDR3 length: 15
V gene: TRBV19
D gene: .
CDR3 DNA: TGTGCCAGTAGTGCGAGGCTACAGGTTTCCTACGAGCAGTACTTC
CDR3 protein: CASSARLQVSYEQYF

clone size: .
J gene: TRBJ2-7
CDR3 length: 14
V gene: TRBV6-5
D gene: .
CDR3 DNA: TGTGCCAGCAGTTATTCAGACAGGATCTACGAGCAGTACTTC
CDR3 protein: CASSYSDRIYEQYF

clone size: .
J gene: TRBJ2-5
CDR3 length: 12
V gene: TRBV2
D gene: .
CDR3 DNA: TGTGCCAGCAGACAGGACCAAGAGACCCAGTACTTC
CDR3 protein: CASRQDQETQYF

clone size: .
J gene: TRBJ1-5
CDR3 length: 15
V gene: TRBV19
D gene: .
CDR3 DNA: TGTGCCAGTAGTATAAGAACAGGCTACAATCAGCCCCAGCATTTT
CDR3 protein: CASSIRTGYNQPQHF